This entry describes one T cell receptor (beta chain). After removal of 4 bases from V and 11 bases from J, the junction contained 4 bases not matched to a gene. Germline V gene sequence: CDR1 SGHTA, CDR2 FQGNSA. The CDR3 is made up of 13 amino acids. The sample originates from a study of blood T cell repertoires in COVID-19. For the study at large: Samples of COVID-19 (acute and convalescent) were obtained from the United States, Italy and Spain.

Sequencing was performed with immunoSEQ multiplex PCR; in TCRdb, only in-frame clones are kept and a portion is missing. This sample has 70,000 to 100,000 clones, with roughly 90% found just once. The chain uses TRBV7-2 and TRBJ1-6; 8 nucleotides align to TRBD1. This TCR was recovered from a man between 60 and 70 years old with acute or convalescent COVID-19. The sample taken for sequencing was peripheral blood. In nucleotides, the CDR3 is TGTGCCAGCAGCTCAGGGGGCAGGGCACCCCTCCACTTT. This encodes CASSSGGRAPLHF.